Listed here are 29 T cell receptor beta chains from one sample, sequenced in a study of T cell changes during pregnancy in multiple sclerosis. Profiling relied on immunoSEQ multiplex PCR, and the TCRdb table lists in-frame clones only, not all of them. This table holds tens of thousands of clones, more than 90% found once. Here the sequenced sample was peripheral blood, taken in the second trimester of pregnancy. Receptors were obtained from a female donor with multiple sclerosis, enrolled in a pregnancy study.

The chain's CDR3 is CANPETPTTNEKLFF. The CDR3, as DNA: TGTGCCAATCCGGAGACTCCGACAACTAATGAAAAACTGTTTTTT. The chain is built from TRBV5-4 and TRBJ1-4; the D is unclear. CDR1 is SGHNT and CDR2 is YYREEE in the germline V gene (reference sequence). This CDR3 contains 15 residues. V lost 9 bases, J lost 0 bases, and 15 bases lay in between. Filled out from reference TRBV5-4 and TRBJ1-4, the complete variable domain reads ETGVTQSPTHLIKTRGQQVTLRCSSQSGHNTVSWYQQALGQGPQFIFQYYREEENGRGNFPPRFSGLQFPNYSSELNVNALELDDSALYLCANPETPTTNEKLFFGSGTQLSVL.

V usage is TRBV4-1 and J usage is TRBJ2-3, with no clear D. The length of the CDR3 is 14 residues. V shed 2 bases and J shed 3 bases, with 9 bases lying between them. The germline V gene encodes CDR1 MGHRA and CDR2 YSYEKL. The CDR3 reads CASSQSGLTDTQYF. The CDR3 region has the DNA TGCGCCAGCAGCCAATCCGGGTTGACAGATACGCAGTATTTT.

This clone was recorded once. The chain couples TRBV27 to TRBJ2-1, with TRBD1 identical over 11 bases. Germline assignment: CDR1 MNHEY and CDR2 SMNVEV (reference sequence). V trimming: 5 bases; J trimming: 9 bases; junction bases outside the gene matches: 12. The CDR3 has 16 amino acids. The chain's CDR3 is CASSVQGGQGVAEQFF. DNA of the CDR3: TGTGCCAGCAGTGTCCAGGGGGGACAGGGGGTAGCTGAGCAGTTCTTC.

This chain connects TRBV23-1 to TRBJ1-2; D might be TRBD1 (6 bases). TRBV23-1 is an ORF, with its function uncertain. This CDR3 region has 16 residues. Trimming removed 0 bases at V and 5 bases at J, with 16 bases between. As DNA, the CDR3 is TGCGCCAGCAGTCAATCGAAGAACGGGCAGGGGTATGGCTACACCTTC. As protein: CASSQSKNGQGYGYTF.

The CDR3 DNA sequence: TGCACCGGCGGGACTAGCGGGTCCCCGGCACCCTACGAGCAGTACTTC. Protein sequence: CTGGTSGSPAPYEQYF. The chain has TRBV1 and TRBJ2-7; the table's D call TRBD2 went unverified against the DNA. TRBV1 is termed a pseudogene. The CDR3 is 16 amino acids.

There are a few counts of this clone. The chain joins TRBV28 to TRBJ2-2; the match to TRBD1 covers 12 bases. Germline V lookup: CDR1 MDHEN, CDR2 SYDVKM. The CDR3 totals 15 residues. The junction had 7 bases not matched to a gene; V was cut back by 9 bases and J by 5 bases. DNA of the CDR3: TGTGCCAGTCGGGACAGGGGGCGCGTGACCGGGGAGCTGTTTTTT. Protein: CASRDRGRVTGELFF.

By sample fraction, this clone is medium-sized. The chain is built from TRBV5-6 and TRBJ2-1, with 8 bases matching TRBD2. CDR1 is SGHDT, CDR2 YYEEEE, per germline. The CDR3 covers 15 residues. V shed 4 bases and J 1 base; nucleotides not matched to a gene: 4. CDR3 residues: CASSRGGRSYNEQFF. The CDR3 bases are TGTGCCAGCAGCCGGGGCGGGAGGTCCTACAATGAGCAGTTCTTC.

This sequence joins TRBV7-8 and TRBJ2-5, with 11 bases aligning to TRBD1. The CDR3 sequence is 16 residues long. Trimming took 2 bases from V and 3 from J; bases not matched to a gene: 5. The germline gives CDR1 SGHVS, CDR2 FQNEAQ. This CDR3 is CASSLPRTGGKETQYF. The CDR3, as DNA: TGTGCCAGCAGCTTACCTCGGACAGGGGGCAAAGAGACCCAGTACTTC. Based on the CDR3 plus reference TRBV7-8 and TRBJ2-5, the full variable domain is GAGVSQSPRYKVAKRGQDVALRCDPISGHVSLFWYQQALGQGPEFLTYFQNEAQLDKSGLPSDRFFAERPEGSVSTLKIQRTQQEDSAVYLCASSLPRTGGKETQYFGPGTRLLVL.

The J gene is TRBJ1-5, the V gene TRBV7-9, with TRBD1 as a possible D gene (5 bases). Trimming stripped 3 bases from V and 1 base from J, with 10 bases between. This CDR3 has 15 amino acids. Germline V lookup: CDR1 SEHNR, CDR2 FQNEAQ (reference sequence). The CDR3 is CASSFGAASNQPQHF. The CDR3 coding sequence is TGTGCCAGCAGCTTTGGGGCGGCGAGCAATCAGCCCCAGCATTTT.

The V call is TRBV19, the J call TRBJ2-7; D perhaps matches TRBD2 (6 bases). There are 14 residues in the CDR3. Trimming stripped 8 bases from V and 3 bases from J, with 17 bases between. The germline V gene has CDR1 LNHDA and CDR2 SQIVND (reference sequence). The CDR3 DNA reads TGTGCCAGTGGGGACGTGGGGAGGCACTACGAGCAGTACTTC. Translated: CASGDVGRHYEQYF.

This chain joins TRBV7-8 and TRBJ2-7; TRBD1 aligns across 9 bases. Trimming removed 7 bases from V and 5 bases from J; junction bases left unmatched: 9. CDR3 length equals 14 residues. Germline-derived CDR1 and CDR2 are SGHVS and FQNEAQ. The CDR3 region has the DNA TGTGCCAGCACCACAGGGGACAGGGTAAACGAGCAGTACTTC. This gives the protein CASTTGDRVNEQYF.

The V call is TRBV7-5, the J call TRBJ1-1. TRBV7-5 is a documented pseudogene. This CDR3 region has 18 residues. DNA of the CDR3: TGTGTCAGAACCTTTGGGTGGGGGGTCCGACCTGGGGGCACTGAAGCTTTCTTT. This gives the protein CVRTFGWGVRPGGTEAFF.

The chain couples TRBV2 to TRBJ2-5; 9 bases are shared with TRBD1. The junction had 8 bases not matched to a gene; V was cut back by 4 bases and J by 2 bases. This CDR3 has 16 residues. Germline lookup yields CDR1 SNHLY and CDR2 FYNNEI. The CDR3 region has the DNA TGTGCCAGCAGTGGTTTTGGACAGGGGAAACAAGAGACCCAGTACTTC. This gives the protein CASSGFGQGKQETQYF.

The chain joins TRBV30 to TRBJ1-1; D is undetermined. Trimming cost V 5 bases and J 1 base, with 14 bases left between them. The germline V gene encodes CDR1 GTSNPN and CDR2 SVGIG (reference sequence). The CDR3 covers 14 residues. CDR3 protein: CAWDKTGSNTEAFF. CDR3 in DNA: TGTGCCTGGGATAAAACGGGTTCGAACACTGAAGCTTTCTTT. Filled out from reference TRBV30 and TRBJ1-1, the complete variable domain reads SQTIHQWPATLVQPVGSPLSLECTVEGTSNPNLYWYRQAAGRGLQLLFYSVGIGQISSEVPQNLSASRPQDRQFILSSKKLLLSDSGFYLCAWDKTGSNTEAFFGQGTRLTVV.

The V and J genes are TRBV4-3 and TRBJ2-1, with TRBD2 matching 8 bases. With 4 bases clipped from V and 2 bases from J, the junction kept 4 bases outside the gene matches. Germline CDR1 is LGHNA and CDR2 is YSLEER. The CDR3 runs 15 residues. The CDR3 sequence is CASSPRTSPYNEQFF. The CDR3 DNA follows: TGCGCCAGCAGCCCCCGGACTAGCCCCTACAATGAGCAGTTCTTC.

The chain is built from TRBV28 and TRBJ2-7; TRBD1 aligns across 7 bases. The V gene end was trimmed by 7 bases and the J gene end by 2 bases; junction bases not matched to a gene: 8. The CDR3 loop spans 14 amino acids. Germline loops: CDR1 MDHEN, CDR2 SYDVKM. In nucleotides, the CDR3 is TGTGCCAGCAACCCTCGAGGGACAGCCTACGAGCAGTACTTC. It yields the protein CASNPRGTAYEQYF.

The V call is TRBV5-1, the J call TRBJ2-1, with 14 nucleotides matching TRBD2. Trimming took 4 bases from V and 7 from J; bases not matched to a gene: 10. The CDR3 length is 17 residues. Germline V CDR1 and CDR2: SGHRS, YFSETQ. The CDR3 loop reads CASSLTSGRATGNEQFF. The CDR3, as DNA: TGCGCCAGCAGCCTGACTAGCGGGAGGGCCACGGGGAATGAGCAGTTCTTC.

The chain is built from TRBV4-2 and TRBJ2-1; D is perhaps TRBD2 (5 bases). V lost 0 bases to trimming and J lost 3 bases, with 18 bases between them. The length of the CDR3 is 18 residues. In germline, CDR1 is LGHNA, CDR2 YNFKEQ. CDR3 region: CASSQDVARMGIYNEQFF. DNA of the CDR3: TGTGCCAGCAGCCAAGACGTAGCGCGAATGGGGATCTACAATGAGCAGTTCTTC.

The chain is built from TRBV19 and TRBJ2-3, with no clear D. The CDR3 has 15 residues. CDR1 and CDR2 from the germline V gene are LNHDA and SQIVND (reference sequence). V was trimmed by 5 bases and J by 0 bases, leaving 12 bases between them. The CDR3 DNA sequence: TGTGCCAGTAGTCCTCGACACCCTAGCACAGATACGCAGTATTTT. Protein product: CASSPRHPSTDTQYF.

V is TRBV7-9 and J is TRBJ2-5, with TRBD1 identical over 8 bases. The germline V gene has CDR1 SEHNR and CDR2 FQNEAQ (reference sequence). This CDR3 comprises 11 residues. V shed 7 bases, J shed 6 bases, and the junction held 1 base outside the gene matches. The CDR3 nucleotides read TGTGCCAGCACAGGGGGCAAGACCCAGTACTTC. Encoded protein: CASTGGKTQYF.

The CDR3 DNA follows: TGTGCCAGCAGCCGGGACAGGGGAAATTTTGCCGGGGAGCTGTTTTTT. The encoded protein is CASSRDRGNFAGELFF. This chain uses TRBV13 with TRBJ2-2; TRBD1 aligns across 10 bases. The V gene's germline CDR1 is PRHDT and CDR2 FYEKMQ (reference sequence). The CDR3 covers 16 residues. After removal of 5 bases from V and 6 bases from J, the junction contained 9 bases not matched to a gene.

V gene TRBV27 combines with J gene TRBJ2-1; 8 bases are a match to TRBD2. V shed 2 bases, J shed 3 bases, and the junction held 15 bases outside the gene matches. The length of the CDR3 is 19 residues. CDR1 is MNHEY and CDR2 is SMNVEV in the germline V gene (reference sequence). The CDR3 bases are TGTGCCAGCAGTTTACTTGGAAGGGATGGACTAGCCTTCTACAATGAGCAGTTCTTC. Amino acid sequence: CASSLLGRDGLAFYNEQFF.

CDR3 DNA sequence: TGTGCCAGCAAGACAGGACTTAACACTGAAGCTTTCTTT. Translating it yields CASKTGLNTEAFF. The chain uses TRBV28 and TRBJ1-1, with D possibly matching TRBD1 (6 bases). From germline, CDR1 is MDHEN and CDR2 SYDVKM. CDR3 length equals 13 residues. V was cut by 7 bases and J by 2 bases, with 11 bases left in between.

The chain employs TRBV5-4 and TRBJ2-2; weak D call: TRBD2 (5 bases). This CDR3 contains 14 residues. V was clipped by 5 bases and J by 1 base, with 9 bases between them. Germline V gene lookup returns CDR1 SGHNT and CDR2 YYREEE (reference sequence). Here the CDR3 DNA reads TGTGCCAGCAGGGACTGGATGAACACCGGGGAGCTGTTTTTT. It encodes CASRDWMNTGELFF.

This sequence joins TRBV5-5 and TRBJ2-7; 9 nucleotides match TRBD2. The CDR3 sequence is 19 residues long. J was trimmed by 1 base and V by 1 base; bases with no gene match: 15. CDR1 is SGHKS and CDR2 is YYEKEE in the germline V gene (reference sequence). CDR3 protein: CASSLKAGSGTSSSYEQYF. Here the CDR3 DNA reads TGTGCCAGCAGCTTGAAAGCAGGGTCAGGGACTAGCTCATCCTACGAGCAGTACTTC.

The chain links TRBV19 to TRBJ2-7, with D possibly being TRBD2 (7 bases). Germline CDR1 and CDR2: LNHDA and SQIVND (reference sequence). V was shortened by 8 bases and J by 4 bases, with 18 bases between the two germline ends. The CDR3 is 14 residues long. The CDR3 here is CASSPGGAGYEQYF. The CDR3 DNA follows: TGTGCCAGTTCCCCTGGGGGGGCGGGGTACGAGCAGTACTTC.

This clone came up once. V is TRBV19 and J is TRBJ2-2, with D perhaps TRBD2 (5 bases). Trimming took 9 bases from V and 4 from J, leaving 6 bases between them. This CDR3 is 11 amino acids long. Germline values: CDR1 LNHDA, CDR2 SQIVND (reference sequence). CDR3 sequence: CASTSTGELFF. DNA of the CDR3: TGTGCCAGCACTAGCACCGGGGAGCTGTTTTTT.

This clone has only one observation. The rearrangement uses TRBV10-1 and TRBJ2-3; 8 positions match TRBD1. V shed 3 bases and J 1 base; nucleotides not matched to a gene: 3. The CDR3 extends over 15 amino acids. CDR1 is WNHNN, CDR2 SYGVQD, per germline (reference sequence). The CDR3 loop is CASSDPGQGTDTQYF. The CDR3 DNA reads as TGCGCCAGCAGTGACCCGGGACAGGGCACAGATACGCAGTATTTT.

The chain employs TRBV28 and TRBJ2-7; 10 nucleotides align to TRBD1. The CDR3 contains 15 residues. Trimming took 4 bases from V and 2 from J; bases not matched to a gene: 5. The V gene's germline CDR1 is MDHEN and CDR2 SYDVKM. The CDR3 DNA is TGTGCCAGCAGTTCTCCCGGGACAGGGGCCTACGAGCAGTACTTC. It translates to CASSSPGTGAYEQYF.